The present T cell receptor (beta chain) was sequenced within a study of regulatory T cells in long-lasting Graves disease. Study-wide results and caveats: A reduction in accuracy may have resulted from the small sample size. A greater number of public clonotypes (under 3,000) was shared by persistent patients than by new patients (approximately 910). Reduced TCR diversity was observed in persistent Graves' patients versus newly diagnosed patients.

A note on this clonotype: Its specificity is unknown.

Relying on iRepertoire HTBI primers and Arm-PCR of CDR3 regions, the team built TCR beta libraries. The authors' processing: Sequenced samples collectively carried 62 TRBV and 11 to 15 TRBJ segments. In TCRdb, the multiplex PCR reads were re-called with MiXCR into one record per CDR3 protein. These V and J calls rely on TCRdb rather than the paper's analysis. This sample has around 500,000 distinct CDR3 sequences, with around 21% found just once. As for time point: persistent/refractory GD, antithyroid drugs over 5 years with positive TRAb. Preparation of the TCR library used RNA extracted from PBMCs. The ends were cut back, 7 bases at V and 1 base at J, with 13 bases in the middle. The CDR3 sequence is 14 residues long. CDR1 MNHNS and CDR2 SASEGT come from the germline V gene.

The chain links TRBV6-1 to TRBJ1-1; D is unresolved. The input for sequencing was peripheral blood mononuclear cells (PBMCs), taken when the disease was refractory, from a patient treated with antithyroid drugs. The clonotype was recovered from a female donor with Graves disease. CDR3 nucleotides: TGTGCCAGCACCGAAACACTCAGGAACACTGAAGCTTTCTTT. Amino acids: CASTETLRNTEAFF.